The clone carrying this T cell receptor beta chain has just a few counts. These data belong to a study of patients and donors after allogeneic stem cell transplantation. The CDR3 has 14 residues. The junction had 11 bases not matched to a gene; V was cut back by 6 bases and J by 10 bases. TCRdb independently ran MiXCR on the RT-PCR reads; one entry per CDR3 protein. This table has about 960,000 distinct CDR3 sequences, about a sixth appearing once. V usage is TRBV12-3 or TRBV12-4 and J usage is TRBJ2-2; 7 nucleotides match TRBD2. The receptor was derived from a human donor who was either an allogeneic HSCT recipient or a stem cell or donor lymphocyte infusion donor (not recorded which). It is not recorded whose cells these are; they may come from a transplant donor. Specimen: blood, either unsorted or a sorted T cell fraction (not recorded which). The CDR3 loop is CASSPRTSFPELFF. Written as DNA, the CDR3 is TGTGCCAGCAGCCCCCGGACTAGTTTTCCGGAGCTGTTTTTT.